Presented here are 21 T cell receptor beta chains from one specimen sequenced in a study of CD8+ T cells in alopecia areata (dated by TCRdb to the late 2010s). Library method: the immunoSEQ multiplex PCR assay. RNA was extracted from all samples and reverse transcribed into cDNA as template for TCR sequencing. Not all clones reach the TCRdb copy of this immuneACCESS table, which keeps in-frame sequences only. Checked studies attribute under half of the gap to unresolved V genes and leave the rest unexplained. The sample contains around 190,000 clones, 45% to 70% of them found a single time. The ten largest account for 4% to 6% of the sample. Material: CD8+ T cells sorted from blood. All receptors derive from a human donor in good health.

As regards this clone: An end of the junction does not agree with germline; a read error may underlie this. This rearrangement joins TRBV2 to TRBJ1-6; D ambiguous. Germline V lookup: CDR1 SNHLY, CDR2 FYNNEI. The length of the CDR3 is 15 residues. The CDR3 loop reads CASRELSSHNSPLHF. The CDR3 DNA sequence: TGTGCCAGCAGAGAGCTATCCTCCCATAATTCACCCCTCCACTTT.

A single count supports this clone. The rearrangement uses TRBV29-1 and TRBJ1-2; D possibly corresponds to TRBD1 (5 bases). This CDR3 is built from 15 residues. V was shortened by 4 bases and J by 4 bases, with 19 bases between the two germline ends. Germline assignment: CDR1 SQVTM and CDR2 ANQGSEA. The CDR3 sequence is CSVVEGAREGYGYTF. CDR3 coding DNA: TGCAGCGTTGTCGAGGGAGCCAGGGAGGGCTATGGCTACACCTTC.

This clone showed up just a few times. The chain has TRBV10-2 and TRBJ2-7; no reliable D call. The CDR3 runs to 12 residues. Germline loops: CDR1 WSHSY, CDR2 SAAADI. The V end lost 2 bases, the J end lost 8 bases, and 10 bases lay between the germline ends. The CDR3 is CASSEGPQKQYF. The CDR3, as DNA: TGCGCCAGCAGTGAGGGGCCGCAGAAGCAGTACTTC.

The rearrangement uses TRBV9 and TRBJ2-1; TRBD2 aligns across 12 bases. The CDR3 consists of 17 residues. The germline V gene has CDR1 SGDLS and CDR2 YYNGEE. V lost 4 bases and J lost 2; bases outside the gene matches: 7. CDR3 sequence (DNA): TGTGCCAGCAGCTTGACTAGCGGGGGCCTTCCCTACAATGAGCAGTTCTTC. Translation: CASSLTSGGLPYNEQFF. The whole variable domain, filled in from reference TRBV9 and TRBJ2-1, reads DSGVTQTPKHLITATGQRVTLRCSPRSGDLSVYWYQQSLDQGLQFLIQYYNGEERAKGNILERFSAQQFPDLHSELNLSSLELGDSALYFCASSLTSGGLPYNEQFFGPGTRLTVL.

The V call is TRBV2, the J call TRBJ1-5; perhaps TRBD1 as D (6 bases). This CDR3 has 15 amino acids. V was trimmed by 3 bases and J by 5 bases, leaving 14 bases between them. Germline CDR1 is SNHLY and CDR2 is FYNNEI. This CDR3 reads CASSESSQGYQPQHF. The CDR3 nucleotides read TGTGCCAGCAGTGAGTCGTCCCAGGGGTATCAGCCCCAGCATTTT. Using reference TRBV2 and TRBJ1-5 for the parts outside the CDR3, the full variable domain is EPEVTQTPSHQVTQMGQEVILRCVPISNHLYFYWYRQILGQKVEFLVSFYNNEISEKSEIFDDQFSVERPDGSNFTLKIRSTKLEDSAMYFCASSESSQGYQPQHFGDGTRLSIL.

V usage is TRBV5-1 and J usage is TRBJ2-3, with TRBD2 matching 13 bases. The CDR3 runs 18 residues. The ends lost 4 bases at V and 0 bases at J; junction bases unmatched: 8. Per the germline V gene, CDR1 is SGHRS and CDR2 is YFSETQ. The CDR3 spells CASSPGLAGSSSTDTQYF. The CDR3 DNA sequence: TGCGCCAGCAGCCCGGGACTAGCGGGGTCCTCTAGCACAGATACGCAGTATTTT.

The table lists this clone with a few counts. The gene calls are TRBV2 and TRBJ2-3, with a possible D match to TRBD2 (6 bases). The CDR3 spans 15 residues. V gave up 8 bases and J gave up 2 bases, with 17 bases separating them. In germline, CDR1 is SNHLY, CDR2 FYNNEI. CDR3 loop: CASATGTSTTDTQYF. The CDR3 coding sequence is TGTGCCAGCGCAACCGGGACTTCAACCACAGATACGCAGTATTTT.

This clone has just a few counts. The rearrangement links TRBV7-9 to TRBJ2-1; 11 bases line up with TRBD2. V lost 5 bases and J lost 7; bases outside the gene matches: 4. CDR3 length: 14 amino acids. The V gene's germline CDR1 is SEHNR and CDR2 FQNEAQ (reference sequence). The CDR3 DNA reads TGTGCCAGCAGCCGTACTAGCGGGGGTAATGAGCAGTTCTTC. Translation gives CASSRTSGGNEQFF.

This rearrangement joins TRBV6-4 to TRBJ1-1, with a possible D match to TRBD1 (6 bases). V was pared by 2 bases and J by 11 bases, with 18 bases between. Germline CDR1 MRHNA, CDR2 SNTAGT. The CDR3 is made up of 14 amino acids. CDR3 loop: CASSDRGTPQTAFF. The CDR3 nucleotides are TGTGCCAGCAGTGACAGGGGGACCCCCCAAACCGCTTTCTTT.

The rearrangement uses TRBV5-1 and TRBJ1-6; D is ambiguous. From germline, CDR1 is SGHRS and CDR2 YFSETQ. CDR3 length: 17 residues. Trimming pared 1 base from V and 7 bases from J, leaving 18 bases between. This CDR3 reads CASSLRPGNSWNSPLHF. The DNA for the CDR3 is TGCGCCAGCAGCTTGCGGCCTGGGAACAGCTGGAATTCACCCCTCCACTTT.

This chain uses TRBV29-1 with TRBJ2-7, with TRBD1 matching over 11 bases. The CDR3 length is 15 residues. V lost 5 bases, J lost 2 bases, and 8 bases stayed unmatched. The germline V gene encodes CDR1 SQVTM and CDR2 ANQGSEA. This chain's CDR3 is CSVTGTGQGAYEQYF. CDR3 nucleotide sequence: TGCAGCGTTACCGGAACGGGACAGGGGGCCTACGAGCAGTACTTC.

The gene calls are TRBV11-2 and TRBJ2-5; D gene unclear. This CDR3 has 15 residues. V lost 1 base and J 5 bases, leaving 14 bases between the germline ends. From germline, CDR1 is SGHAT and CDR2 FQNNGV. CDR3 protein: CASSLGSLVRETQYF. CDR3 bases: TGTGCCAGCAGCTTAGGGTCCCTAGTCCGGGAGACCCAGTACTTC.

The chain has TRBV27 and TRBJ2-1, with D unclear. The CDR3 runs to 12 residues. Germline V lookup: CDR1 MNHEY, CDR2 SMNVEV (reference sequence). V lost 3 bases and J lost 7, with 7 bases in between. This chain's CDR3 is CASSLPGNEQFF. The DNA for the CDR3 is TGTGCCAGCAGTTTGCCTGGTAATGAGCAGTTCTTC.

The CDR3 spells CASSMRGETQYF. In DNA form, the CDR3 reads TGCGCCAGCAGCATGAGAGGGGAGACCCAGTACTTC. The V and J genes are TRBV5-1 and TRBJ2-5; weak D call: TRBD2 (5 bases). The CDR3 length is 12 residues. Germline loops: CDR1 SGHRS, CDR2 YFSETQ. The V gene lost 4 bases and the J gene lost 5 bases, with 9 bases spanning the gap.

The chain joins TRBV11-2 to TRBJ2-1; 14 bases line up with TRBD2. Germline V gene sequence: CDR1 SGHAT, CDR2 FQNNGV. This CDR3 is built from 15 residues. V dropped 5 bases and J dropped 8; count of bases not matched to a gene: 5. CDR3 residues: CASSPTSGGAHEQFF. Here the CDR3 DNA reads TGTGCCAGCAGCCCGACTAGCGGGGGGGCCCATGAGCAGTTCTTC.

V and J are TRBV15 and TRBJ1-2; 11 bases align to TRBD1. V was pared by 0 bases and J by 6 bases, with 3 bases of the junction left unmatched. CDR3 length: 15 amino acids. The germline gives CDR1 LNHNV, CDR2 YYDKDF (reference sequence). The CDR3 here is CATSRDRDRGDGYTF. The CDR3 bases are TGTGCCACCAGCAGAGATCGGGACAGGGGGGATGGCTACACCTTC.

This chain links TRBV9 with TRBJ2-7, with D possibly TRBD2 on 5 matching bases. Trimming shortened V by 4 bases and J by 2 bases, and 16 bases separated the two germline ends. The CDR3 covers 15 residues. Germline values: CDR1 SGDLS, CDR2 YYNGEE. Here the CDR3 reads CASSPARAITYEQYF. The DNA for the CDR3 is TGTGCCAGCAGCCCAGCGAGGGCGATAACCTACGAGCAGTACTTC.

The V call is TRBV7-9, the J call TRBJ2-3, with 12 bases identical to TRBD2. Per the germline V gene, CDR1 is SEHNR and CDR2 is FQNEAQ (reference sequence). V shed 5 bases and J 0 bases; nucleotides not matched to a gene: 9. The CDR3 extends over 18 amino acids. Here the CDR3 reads CASSSTSGGTLSTDTQYF. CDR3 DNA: TGTGCCAGCAGCAGTACTAGCGGGGGGACCCTAAGCACAGATACGCAGTATTTT.

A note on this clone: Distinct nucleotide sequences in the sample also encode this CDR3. In DNA, the CDR3 is TGTGCCAGCAGTTTATCGGGAATCGGCTATGGCTACACCTTC. This encodes CASSLSGIGYGYTF. The chain joins TRBV27 to TRBJ1-2; D uncertain. The V gene lost 0 bases and the J gene lost 4 bases, with 9 bases spanning the gap. In germline, CDR1 is MNHEY, CDR2 SMNVEV (reference sequence). The CDR3 is made up of 14 amino acids.

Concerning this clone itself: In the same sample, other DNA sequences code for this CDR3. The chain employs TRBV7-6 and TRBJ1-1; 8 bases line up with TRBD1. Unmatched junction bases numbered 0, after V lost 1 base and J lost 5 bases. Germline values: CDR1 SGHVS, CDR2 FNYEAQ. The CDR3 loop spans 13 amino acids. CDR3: CASSLGTGTEAFF. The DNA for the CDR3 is TGTGCCAGCAGCTTAGGGACAGGGACTGAAGCTTTCTTT.

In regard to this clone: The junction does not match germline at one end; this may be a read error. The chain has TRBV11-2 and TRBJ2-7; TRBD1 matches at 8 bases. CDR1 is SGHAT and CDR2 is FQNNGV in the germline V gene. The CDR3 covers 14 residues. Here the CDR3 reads CASSFGQGSNEQYF. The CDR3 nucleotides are TGTGCCAGCAGCTTTGGACAGGGCTCCAACGAGCAGTACTTC.